Each of the 32 T cell receptor beta chains below was sequenced from the same sample in a study of cytomegalovirus exposure and HLA in healthy donors. 13 Jbeta primers and 60 Vbeta primers were used for the PCR. Sequencing used immunoSEQ multiplex PCR; TCRdb keeps in-frame clones, though not all of them. Altogether over 150,000 clones are present, roughly 79% being singletons, with the ten largest covering around 3.1%. The sample was PBMCs. The source of these receptors is a woman in her 50s in good health and CMV-seropositive.

The CDR3, as DNA: TGTGCCAGCAGCGTAGATTTAAGCGGGGGGGGATACAATGAGCAGTTCTTC. Its translation is CASSVDLSGGGYNEQFF. The J gene is TRBJ2-1, the V gene TRBV9; the match to TRBD2 covers 10 bases. In germline, CDR1 is SGDLS, CDR2 YYNGEE. The CDR3 totals 17 residues. J lost 4 bases, V lost 0 bases, and 7 bases had no gene match.

This sequence joins TRBV16 and TRBJ1-5, with 7 bases that match TRBD1. Germline V gene lookup returns CDR1 KGHSY and CDR2 FQNENV. CDR3 length equals 16 residues. V trimming: 1 base; J trimming: 1 base; junction bases outside the gene matches: 4. The CDR3 nucleotides read TGTGCCAGCAGCCAATGGGAAGGGGGCAGCAATCAGCCCCAGCATTTT. Protein: CASSQWEGGSNQPQHF.

The rearrangement links TRBV29-1 to TRBJ2-7, with 8 bases fitting TRBD2. CDR1 and CDR2 (germline): SQVTM, ANQGSEA. The CDR3 length is 15 residues. Trimming removed 3 bases from V and 2 bases from J; junction bases left unmatched: 9. The CDR3 region is CSVEGGLESTYEQYF. The CDR3 DNA is TGCAGCGTTGAGGGGGGACTAGAGTCGACCTACGAGCAGTACTTC.

The chain joins TRBV5-6 to TRBJ2-1, with 11 nucleotides matching TRBD2. This CDR3 is 15 amino acids long. Germline CDR1 SGHDT, CDR2 YYEEEE. V dropped 2 bases and J dropped 6; count of bases not matched to a gene: 4. CDR3 nucleotide sequence: TGTGCCAGCAGCTTTTCTAGCGGGGGGTTCAATGAGCAGTTCTTC. It translates to CASSFSSGGFNEQFF.

This rearrangement joins TRBV19 to TRBJ1-1; tentatively, D is TRBD1 (6 bases). Trimming stripped 5 bases from V and 1 base from J, with 11 bases between. The CDR3 spans 14 residues. Germline-derived CDR1 and CDR2 are LNHDA and SQIVND (reference sequence). CDR3 loop: CASSSDRRNTEAFF. The CDR3 DNA reads TGTGCCAGTAGTTCGGACAGAAGGAACACTGAAGCTTTCTTT.

The chain uses TRBV6-4 and TRBJ2-3; weak D call: TRBD2 (6 bases). The ends were cut back, 0 bases at V and 5 bases at J, with 21 bases in the middle. The CDR3 is 18 amino acids. Germline V CDR1 and CDR2: MRHNA, SNTAGT. The CDR3 bases are TGTGCCAGCAGTGACTCGGGCGAGGGGACTCCCTTAGGAGATACGCAGTATTTT. Protein product: CASSDSGEGTPLGDTQYF.

The CDR3 sequence: CASSRDSTYEQYF. The CDR3 DNA follows: TGTGCCAGCAGCAGGGACAGCACCTACGAGCAGTACTTC. The chain recombines TRBV7-3 with TRBJ2-7; 7 nucleotides align to TRBD1. After removal of 5 bases from V and 2 bases from J, the junction contained 3 bases not matched to a gene. The germline V gene has CDR1 SGHTA and CDR2 FQGTGA. This CDR3 comprises 13 residues.

This chain uses TRBV9 with TRBJ1-2, with 12 nucleotides matching TRBD1. CDR3 length: 17 amino acids. V trimming: 4 bases; J trimming: 3 bases; junction bases outside the gene matches: 10. Germline loops: CDR1 SGDLS, CDR2 YYNGEE. The CDR3 protein is CASSYGTGGEIDYGYTF. DNA for the CDR3: TGTGCCAGCAGCTACGGGACAGGGGGCGAGATTGACTATGGCTACACCTTC.

The V and J genes are TRBV28 and TRBJ2-7, with D possibly being TRBD1 (6 bases). CDR3 length: 14 residues. Trimming shortened V by 6 bases and J by 3 bases, and 15 bases separated the two germline ends. Germline V gives CDR1 MDHEN, CDR2 SYDVKM. The CDR3 DNA sequence: TGTGCCAGCAGATACCCCGGCAGGGGCTACGAGCAGTACTTC. Protein: CASRYPGRGYEQYF.

J is TRBJ1-3 and V is TRBV2; 10 bases agree with TRBD1. V trimming: 6 bases; J trimming: 2 bases; junction bases outside the gene matches: 1. CDR3 length equals 14 residues. Germline-derived CDR1 and CDR2 are SNHLY and FYNNEI. CDR3 coding DNA: TGTGCCAGCAGCGGGACAGGGGCTGGAAACACCATATATTTT. Amino acids: CASSGTGAGNTIYF.

This clone came up once. V is TRBV18 and J is TRBJ1-2; TRBD1 might be the D (6 bases). Trimming removed 3 bases from V and 1 base from J, with 9 bases in between. Per the germline V gene, CDR1 is KGHSH and CDR2 is LQKENI. The CDR3 is 14 amino acids. This CDR3 reads CASSPGQNNYGYTF. CDR3 nucleotides: TGTGCCAGCTCACCCGGACAGAATAACTATGGCTACACCTTC.

The chain uses TRBV4-1 and TRBJ1-5, with 7 bases lining up with TRBD1. V was clipped by 5 bases and J by 0 bases; unmatched bases: 4. Germline V CDR1 and CDR2: MGHRA, YSYEKL. This CDR3 region has 15 residues. The CDR3 is CASSFDRDSNQPQHF. DNA of the CDR3: TGCGCCAGCAGCTTCGACAGGGATAGCAATCAGCCCCAGCATTTT.

The chain links TRBV30 to TRBJ1-3, with a tentative D call TRBD1 (6 bases). CDR3 length: 15 residues. Germline V gene data show CDR1 as GTSNPN and CDR2 as SVGIG (reference sequence). V lost 4 bases, J lost 2 bases, and 15 bases lay in between. CDR3 sequence: CAWTHLAGAGNTIYF. The DNA of the CDR3 is TGTGCCTGGACTCACCTGGCAGGGGCTGGAAACACCATATATTTT.

The chain links TRBV5-8 to TRBJ1-4, with 8 positions matching TRBD1. This CDR3 is built from 15 residues. V lost 4 bases, J lost 8 bases, and 10 bases stayed unmatched. Germline lookup yields CDR1 SGHTS and CDR2 YDEGEE. The CDR3 spells CASSKGQGREEKLFF. In nucleotides, the CDR3 is TGTGCCAGCAGCAAAGGACAGGGTCGAGAGGAAAAACTGTTTTTT.

This sequence joins TRBV7-9 and TRBJ1-2; 7 bases are a match to TRBD1. CDR1 SEHNR and CDR2 FQNEAQ come from the germline V gene (reference sequence). V trimming: 4 bases; J trimming: 4 bases; junction bases outside the gene matches: 9. This CDR3 spans 15 amino acids. The CDR3 here is CASSYNTRTGYGYTF. The CDR3 DNA reads as TGTGCCAGCAGCTACAACACCAGGACAGGCTATGGCTACACCTTC.

The V gene is TRBV28, the J gene TRBJ1-1, with 7 bases fitting TRBD1. The CDR3 has 12 amino acids. The V gene's germline CDR1 is MDHEN and CDR2 SYDVKM. Trimming removed 4 bases from V and 4 bases from J; junction bases left unmatched: 0. This CDR3 reads CASSSGGTEAFF. DNA of the CDR3: TGTGCCAGCAGTTCAGGGGGCACTGAAGCTTTCTTT.

V gene TRBV5-1 combines with J gene TRBJ1-6; 7 positions agree with TRBD1. This CDR3 is 16 amino acids long. Germline V gene sequence: CDR1 SGHRS, CDR2 YFSETQ. Germline trimming cut 0 bases from V and 10 bases from J; bases unmatched to any gene: 10. The CDR3 spells CASSLAEGQLRSPLHF. The DNA for the CDR3 is TGCGCCAGCAGCTTGGCCGAGGGACAGTTAAGATCACCCCTCCACTTT.

This rearrangement joins TRBV30 to TRBJ1-2; D remains ambiguous. The CDR3 sequence is 11 residues long. V gave up 1 base and J gave up 8 bases, with 8 bases separating them. Germline V gene sequence: CDR1 GTSNPN, CDR2 SVGIG (reference sequence). CDR3 sequence (DNA): TGTGCCTGGAGTGGAGGATCCGGCTACACCTTC. Protein sequence: CAWSGGSGYTF.

V is TRBV27 and J is TRBJ2-3; 12 bases map to TRBD2. CDR1 is MNHEY and CDR2 is SMNVEV in the germline V gene (reference sequence). Losses at the gene ends were 2 bases for V and 8 bases for J; bases not matched to a gene: 8. The CDR3 runs 16 residues. CDR3 bases: TGTGCCAGCAGTTTAAGGCTAGCGGGGGGGCCAGGTACGCAGTATTTT. Its translation is CASSLRLAGGPGTQYF.

CDR3 sequence: CASSLGLSAYEQYF. CDR3 in DNA: TGTGCCAGCAGTTTGGGACTTTCCGCCTACGAGCAGTACTTC. The chain uses TRBV6-5 and TRBJ2-7; D is perhaps TRBD2 (6 bases). Trimming shortened V by 4 bases and J by 2 bases, and 12 bases separated the two germline ends. The CDR3 sequence is 14 residues long. Germline assignment: CDR1 MNHEY and CDR2 SVGAGI.

This rearrangement joins TRBV27 to TRBJ2-7; 11 positions agree with TRBD2. The CDR3 covers 14 residues. Germline lookup yields CDR1 MNHEY and CDR2 SMNVEV (reference sequence). Trimming removed 6 bases from V and 5 bases from J; junction bases left unmatched: 6. The CDR3 protein is CASRPGLAGHEQYF. The DNA of the CDR3 is TGTGCCAGCAGGCCCGGACTAGCGGGCCACGAGCAGTACTTC.

This chain joins TRBV27 and TRBJ2-5, with 7 bases identical to TRBD1. Germline assignment: CDR1 MNHEY and CDR2 SMNVEV (reference sequence). CDR3 length: 17 residues. V shed 0 bases, J shed 2 bases, and the junction held 9 bases outside the gene matches. CDR3 loop: CASSLSGQNRFQETQYF. The CDR3, as DNA: TGTGCCAGCAGTTTATCGGGACAGAACCGTTTTCAAGAGACCCAGTACTTC.

V and J are TRBV7-2 and TRBJ2-5; 8 positions agree with TRBD2. J was trimmed by 5 bases and V by 2 bases; bases with no gene match: 7. CDR1 is SGHTA and CDR2 is FQGNSA in the germline V gene. There are 15 residues in the CDR3. The CDR3 reads CASSLSGGDWETQYF. CDR3 DNA sequence: TGTGCCAGCAGCTTATCCGGGGGGGATTGGGAGACCCAGTACTTC.

The chain has TRBV12-5 and TRBJ1-1, with D possibly matching TRBD1 (5 bases). The V gene's germline CDR1 is LGHNT and CDR2 FRNRAP. CDR3 length: 17 amino acids. V lost 0 bases and J lost 1, with 15 bases in between. CDR3 DNA: TGTGCTAGTGGTTTGGTCCAGGGTTTCAGGGAGAACACTGAAGCTTTCTTT. This sequence encodes CASGLVQGFRENTEAFF.

This clone was seen only a few times. The chain links TRBV27 to TRBJ2-1; D may be TRBD2 (6 bases). The CDR3 runs to 15 residues. Per germline, CDR1 MNHEY and CDR2 SMNVEV (reference sequence). The ends were cut back, 5 bases at V and 5 bases at J, with 16 bases in the middle. The CDR3 nucleotides read TGTGCCAGCAGTCCTTCATCTGGCGGGAACAATGAGCAGTTCTTC. Encoded protein: CASSPSSGGNNEQFF.

This clone showed up just a few times. The gene calls are TRBV9 and TRBJ2-3; tentatively, D is TRBD2 (6 bases). V lost 0 bases and J 5 bases, leaving 16 bases between the germline ends. The CDR3 consists of 16 residues. Germline V lookup: CDR1 SGDLS, CDR2 YYNGEE. CDR3 nucleotide sequence: TGTGCCAGCAGCGTAGGAGATAGCGGAAATCAAGATACGCAGTATTTT. Translated, it gives CASSVGDSGNQDTQYF.

A single count supports this clone. This rearrangement joins TRBV27 to TRBJ2-1, with 7 bases lining up with TRBD1. V gave up 0 bases and J gave up 4 bases; unmatched junction bases: 3. The CDR3 extends over 15 amino acids. Germline lookup yields CDR1 MNHEY and CDR2 SMNVEV (reference sequence). The CDR3 DNA reads TGTGCCAGCAGTTTATCGGGGACAGCATACAATGAGCAGTTCTTC. Protein: CASSLSGTAYNEQFF.

As regards this clone: The same CDR3 is also encoded by other DNA sequences in this sample. The chain carries TRBV5-1 and TRBJ1-2; 11 bases fit TRBD1. This CDR3 contains 15 residues. Germline lookup yields CDR1 SGHRS and CDR2 YFSETQ. The V segment lost 2 bases and the J segment 3 bases; nucleotides outside the gene matches: 3. Written as DNA, the CDR3 is TGCGCCAGCAGCTTCCTGGGACAGGGGGACTATGGCTACACCTTC. Encoded protein: CASSFLGQGDYGYTF.

This chain links TRBV7-2 with TRBJ2-7; weak D call: TRBD2 (5 bases). CDR1 is SGHTA, CDR2 FQGNSA, per germline. Trimming pared 1 base from V and 2 bases from J, leaving 12 bases between. CDR3 length: 15 residues. The CDR3 DNA is TGTGCCAGCAGCTTAGGAGGGCTCTCCACCTACGAGCAGTACTTC. Its protein product is CASSLGGLSTYEQYF.

This clone showed up just a few times. The chain combines TRBV9 with TRBJ2-7; 11 bases are a match to TRBD1. V was clipped by 3 bases and J by 4 bases; unmatched bases: 6. This CDR3 has 15 amino acids. Germline CDR1 SGDLS, CDR2 YYNGEE. CDR3 in amino acids: CASSAAGTGGYEQYF. The CDR3 DNA is TGTGCCAGCAGCGCCGCCGGGACAGGGGGATACGAGCAGTACTTC.

The V and J genes are TRBV5-1 and TRBJ1-1; a possible D gene is TRBD1 (6 bases). From germline, CDR1 is SGHRS and CDR2 YFSETQ. Trimming took off 4 bases at V and 1 base at J, with 8 bases between the two ends. This CDR3 comprises 13 residues. In nucleotides, the CDR3 is TGCGCCAGCAGCAGACAGGCGAACACTGAAGCTTTCTTT. Residues: CASSRQANTEAFF.

Comment on this clone: The germline gene is not matched at one end of the junction; a read error may be the cause. This sequence joins TRBV13 and TRBJ1-2; 7 bases are shared with TRBD1. This CDR3 contains 15 residues. Germline CDR1 is PRHDT and CDR2 is FYEKMQ (reference sequence). CDR3 sequence (DNA): TGTGCCAGCAGCGTAGGGGGCACGTTAGACTATGGCTACACCTTC. Protein: CASSVGGTLDYGYTF.